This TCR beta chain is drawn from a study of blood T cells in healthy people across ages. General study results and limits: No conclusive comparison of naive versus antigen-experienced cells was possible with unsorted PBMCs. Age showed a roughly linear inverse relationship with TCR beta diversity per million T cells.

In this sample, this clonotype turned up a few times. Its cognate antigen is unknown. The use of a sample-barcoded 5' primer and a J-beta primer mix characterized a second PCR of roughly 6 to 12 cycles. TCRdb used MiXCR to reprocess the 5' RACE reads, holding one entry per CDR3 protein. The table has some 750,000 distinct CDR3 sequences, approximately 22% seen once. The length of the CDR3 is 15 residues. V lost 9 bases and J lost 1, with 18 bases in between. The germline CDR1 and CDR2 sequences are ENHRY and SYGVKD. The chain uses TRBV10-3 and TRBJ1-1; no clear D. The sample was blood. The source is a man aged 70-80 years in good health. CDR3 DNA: TGTGCCATACGGCCGGGATCCCTCTGGAACACTGAAGCTTTCTTT. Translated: CAIRPGSLWNTEAFF.